This is a list of T cell receptor beta chains from one sample in a study of shared clonotypes between healthy human individuals. The repertoire was sequenced with immunoSEQ multiplex PCR; TCRdb's copy has only in-frame clones and lacks some. The sample has hundreds of thousands of clones, about 91% seen once; the top ten hold about 24%. Input material: naive CD8+ T cells sorted from blood. The receptor source for this set is a man aged 30 to 45 in good health. Both conserved end residues are part of each CDR3. A D gene is named only where the DNA matches it firmly. Clone size appears in some rows only: once, few, many, or a class for an expanded clone.

j_call clone_size v_call d_call cdr3_length cdr3_nt cdr3_aa
TRBJ2-3 . TRBV9 . 14 TGTGCCAGCCAGGGGCGAGGGAGCACAGATACGCAGTATTTT CASQGRGSTDTQYF
TRBJ1-5 once TRBV7-2 . 16 TGTGCCAGCAGTCCCAGACAGGTAGGGGGCAATCAGCCCCAGCATTTT CASSPRQVGGNQPQHF
TRBJ2-7 once TRBV30 . 13 TGTGCCTGGAGTGTAAGTGGGTCCTACGAGCAGTACTTC CAWSVSGSYEQYF
TRBJ2-7 once TRBV19 . 13 TGTGCCAGTAGTATAGCTGGTAATTACGAGCAGTACTTC CASSIAGNYEQYF
TRBJ2-2 . TRBV14 . 13 TGTGCCAGCAGCGGGATTACGAACGGGGAGCTGTTTTTT CASSGITNGELFF
TRBJ2-3 . TRBV4-1 . 16 TGCGCCAGCAGCGCACGACAGAGTCTTAGCACAGATACGCAGTATTTT CASSARQSLSTDTQYF
TRBJ2-1 . TRBV4-1 . 15 TGCGCCAGCAGCCAAGCGTTAGGAGGTTTCGATGAGCAGTTCTTC CASSQALGGFDEQFF
TRBJ1-2 . TRBV4-1 TRBD1 16 TGCGCCAGCAGCCAAGGAGGGGCAGGGGGCGTCTATGGCTACACCTTC CASSQGGAGGVYGYTF
TRBJ1-2 . TRBV7-8 . 15 TGTGCCAGCAGCTTAGGAACAAGGGGCGACTATGGCTACACCTTC CASSLGTRGDYGYTF
TRBJ2-1 . TRBV7-8 . 12 TGTGCCAGCAGCACAATTGCCAATGAGCAGTTCTTC CASSTIANEQFF
TRBJ1-1 few TRBV9 . 13 TGTGCCAGCAGCGTAGGGGGGGACACTGAAGCTTTCTTT CASSVGGDTEAFF
TRBJ1-4 . TRBV7-3 . 14 TGTGCCAGCAGTCAGCAGGGGAGGAATGAAAAACTGTTTTTT CASSQQGRNEKLFF
TRBJ2-3 . TRBV27 TRBD1 15 TGTGCCACCACGGTGGTGACAGGGGGCACAGATACGCAGTATTTT CATTVVTGGTDTQYF
TRBJ1-3 . TRBV7-9 . 15 TGTGCCAGCAGCCACCCTCGGAGCGATGGAAACACCATATATTTT CASSHPRSDGNTIYF
TRBJ2-7 . TRBV27 TRBD1 14 TGTGCCACCAGTGAGGGGACAGGTGGTTACGAGCAGTACTTC CATSEGTGGYEQYF
TRBJ2-1 once TRBV7-2 . 15 TGTGCCAGCAGCTTAGATCAGGTAATAAACAATGAGCAGTTCTTC CASSLDQVINNEQFF
TRBJ1-4 . TRBV14 TRBD1 15 TGTGCCAGCAGCCAATCGGGACAGGGGAATGAAAAACTGTTTTTT CASSQSGQGNEKLFF
TRBJ2-1 . TRBV6-1 TRBD1 13 TGTGCCAGCGGGGAGACAGGGGGCAATGAGCAGTTCTTC CASGETGGNEQFF
TRBJ2-7 . TRBV28 TRBD1 16 TGTGCCAGTAGGTCGGACAGGGGGCGATTCAACTACGAGCAGTACTTC CASRSDRGRFNYEQYF
TRBJ2-7 . TRBV13 . 13 TGTGCCAGCAGCCCGGGACCAGACTACGAGCAGTACTTC CASSPGPDYEQYF
TRBJ1-1 . TRBV6-1 . 14 TGTGCCAGCAGCCCACGAACACAGAACACTGAAGCTTTCTTT CASSPRTQNTEAFF
TRBJ2-2 . TRBV2 . 13 TGTGCCAGCGACCACAGGAGCACCGGGGAGCTGTTTTTT CASDHRSTGELFF
TRBJ2-7 . TRBV19 TRBD1 13 TGTGCCAGTAGTATAGCGACAGGGCCCGAGCAGTACTTC CASSIATGPEQYF
TRBJ2-7 . TRBV9 TRBD2 14 TGTGCCAGCAGCCAAAGCGGGAGCTCCTACGAGCAGTACTTC CASSQSGSSYEQYF
TRBJ2-7 . TRBV27 . 14 TGTGCCACCAACGCATGGGGTAAACAGGAAGGGCAGTACTTC CATNAWGKQEGQYF
TRBJ2-7 once TRBV4-2 . 14 TGTGCCAGCAGCCCTGAAATGGCCGGGGGCGAGCAGTACTTC CASSPEMAGGEQYF
TRBJ2-1 once TRBV27 . 16 TGTGCCAGCAGTTTTAATGGGTGGAGCTCCTACAATGAGCAGTTCTTC CASSFNGWSSYNEQFF
TRBJ1-1 once TRBV6-5 . 12 TGTGCCAGCAGAAGGGGGAACACTGAAGCTTTCTTT CASRRGNTEAFF
TRBJ2-3 . TRBV28 TRBD2 16 TGTGCCAGCAGCACCTTAGCGGGAGGGGTGGCAGATACGCAGTATTTT CASSTLAGGVADTQYF
TRBJ2-7 . TRBV28 . 11 TGTGCCAGCAGTTTAGTGTACGAGCAGTACTTC CASSLVYEQYF
TRBJ1-2 . TRBV27 . 13 TGTGCCAGCAGGACCTACAGGGCTCAAGGCTACACCTTC CASRTYRAQGYTF
TRBJ2-7 . TRBV5-1 TRBD1 15 TGCGCCAGCAGCCCCCGACAGGGGGGCCCCTACGAGCAGTACTTC CASSPRQGGPYEQYF
TRBJ2-5 . TRBV27 TRBD2 17 TGTGCCAGCAGTTTATCGGGGGCTAGCGGGCGGCGCGAGACCCAGTACTTC CASSLSGASGRRETQYF
TRBJ2-4 . TRBV7-8 TRBD1 13 TGTGCCAGCAGCCACGGACAGGGCGGTGTTCAGTACTTC CASSHGQGGVQYF
TRBJ1-2 . TRBV28 . 16 TGTGCCAGCAGTTTGAACGGGGCCGCGATATACTATGGCTACACCTTC CASSLNGAAIYYGYTF
TRBJ2-1 . TRBV29-1 TRBD2 15 TGCAGCGGCGCCCAACTAGCGCCGACCTACAATGAGCAGTTCTTC CSGAQLAPTYNEQFF
TRBJ2-1 . TRBV7-9 TRBD2 16 TGTGCCAGCAGCTTGACTAGCGGGAGAGGATACAATGAGCAGTTCTTC CASSLTSGRGYNEQFF
TRBJ2-7 . TRBV9 TRBD2 15 TGTGCCAGCAGCGTAAGCGGGGGGAGCTCCTACGAGCAGTACTTC CASSVSGGSSYEQYF
TRBJ2-3 . TRBV7-6 . 15 TGTGCCAGCAGCTTAACTTGGAGTAGGACAGATACGCAGTATTTT CASSLTWSRTDTQYF
TRBJ2-3 . TRBV7-9 TRBD1 17 TGTGCCACCAATTCGGAGGACAGGGGAGGGGCCGCAGATACGCAGTATTTT CATNSEDRGGAADTQYF